Presented here are 4 T cell receptor beta chains from one specimen sequenced in a study of blood T cell repertoires in COVID-19. Profiled with immunoSEQ multiplex PCR; TCRdb holds only in-frame clones, not every one. The table shows 300,000 to 350,000 clones, with around 90% occurring only once. Sample: peripheral blood. The receptors were gathered from a young man with COVID-19, enrolled during active disease.

The J gene is TRBJ2-3, the V gene TRBV29-1; D gene unclear. CDR1 is SQVTM and CDR2 is ANQGSEA in the germline V gene. Trimming removed 6 bases at V and 3 bases at J, with 16 bases between. The CDR3 loop spans 14 amino acids. This CDR3 is CSVASGWVTDTQYF. The CDR3 nucleotides read TGCAGCGTAGCGTCTGGGTGGGTGACAGATACGCAGTATTTT.

With respect to this clone: The junction does not match germline at one end; this may be a read error. The J gene is TRBJ2-5, the V gene TRBV18; TRBD1 agrees at 9 bases. Germline CDR1 KGHSH, CDR2 LQKENI. The CDR3 is made up of 16 amino acids. CDR3 protein: CASSPTGGSPQETQYF. The CDR3 nucleotides are TGTGCCAGTTCACCTACAGGGGGCAGCCCCCAAGAGACCCAGTACTTC.

The genes are TRBV24-1 and TRBJ2-2; TRBD1 aligns across 8 bases. This CDR3 has 17 residues. Germline V lookup: CDR1 KGHDR, CDR2 SFDVKD. V dropped 1 base and J dropped 0; count of bases not matched to a gene: 3. As DNA, the CDR3 is TGTGCCACCAGTGATTTTCAGGGACAGGCGAACACCGGGGAGCTGTTTTTT. Translating it yields CATSDFQGQANTGELFF.

The V and J genes are TRBV7-2 and TRBJ1-1; D is uncertain. Trimming removed 5 bases at V and 1 base at J, with 8 bases between. CDR3 size: 13 residues. Germline CDR1 reads SGHTA; CDR2 reads FQGNSA. CDR3 protein: CASSPHANTEAFF. The CDR3 DNA reads TGTGCCAGCAGCCCACACGCGAACACTGAAGCTTTCTTT.